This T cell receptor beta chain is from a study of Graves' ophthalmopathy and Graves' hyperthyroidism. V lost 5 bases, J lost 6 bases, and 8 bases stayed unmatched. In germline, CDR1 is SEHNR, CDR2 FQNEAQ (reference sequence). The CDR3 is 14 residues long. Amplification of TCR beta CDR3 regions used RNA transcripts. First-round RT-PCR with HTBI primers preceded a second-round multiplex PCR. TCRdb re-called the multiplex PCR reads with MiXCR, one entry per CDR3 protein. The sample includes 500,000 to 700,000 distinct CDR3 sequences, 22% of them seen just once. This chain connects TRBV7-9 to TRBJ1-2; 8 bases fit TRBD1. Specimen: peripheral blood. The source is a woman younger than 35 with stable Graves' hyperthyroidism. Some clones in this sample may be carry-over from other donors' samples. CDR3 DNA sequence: TGTGCCAGCAGCGTTGGACAGGGAATCAATGGCTACACCTTC. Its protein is CASSVGQGINGYTF.